This T cell receptor (beta chain) originates from a study of beta chain features in type 1 diabetes. Every bit of the isolated RNA underwent reverse transcription, so sequencing read expressed TCRB transcripts. The table came from immunoSEQ multiplex PCR; TCRdb's copy has only in-frame clones and leaves some out. Altogether more than 150,000 clones are present, 11% being singletons, with the ten largest covering around 2.1%. CDR3 size: 14 residues. From germline, CDR1 is MNHEY and CDR2 SVGAGI. Between the trimmed V and J ends, which lost 5 bases and 8 bases, there was a span of 18 bases. Material for sequencing was central memory CD4+ T cells from blood. The sequence came from a man younger than 30 in good health. This chain links TRBV6-5 with TRBJ1-2, with D unclear. The CDR3 DNA follows: TGTGCCAGCAGTCTACTCTGGAATGGGGAGGGCTACACCTTC. Its protein is CASSLLWNGEGYTF.